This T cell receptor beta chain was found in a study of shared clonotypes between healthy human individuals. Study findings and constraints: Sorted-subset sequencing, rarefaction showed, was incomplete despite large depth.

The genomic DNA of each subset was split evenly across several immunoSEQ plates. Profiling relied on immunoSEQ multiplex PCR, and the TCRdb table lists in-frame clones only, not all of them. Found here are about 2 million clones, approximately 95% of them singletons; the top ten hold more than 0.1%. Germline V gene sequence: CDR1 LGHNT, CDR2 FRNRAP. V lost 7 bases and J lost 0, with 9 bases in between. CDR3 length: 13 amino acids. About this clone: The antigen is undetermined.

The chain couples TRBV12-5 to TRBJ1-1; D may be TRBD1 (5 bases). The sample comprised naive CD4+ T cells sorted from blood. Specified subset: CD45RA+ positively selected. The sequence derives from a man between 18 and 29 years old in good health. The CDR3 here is CASEGMLNTEAFF. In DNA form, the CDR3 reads TGTGCTAGTGAGGGGATGCTGAACACTGAAGCTTTCTTT.